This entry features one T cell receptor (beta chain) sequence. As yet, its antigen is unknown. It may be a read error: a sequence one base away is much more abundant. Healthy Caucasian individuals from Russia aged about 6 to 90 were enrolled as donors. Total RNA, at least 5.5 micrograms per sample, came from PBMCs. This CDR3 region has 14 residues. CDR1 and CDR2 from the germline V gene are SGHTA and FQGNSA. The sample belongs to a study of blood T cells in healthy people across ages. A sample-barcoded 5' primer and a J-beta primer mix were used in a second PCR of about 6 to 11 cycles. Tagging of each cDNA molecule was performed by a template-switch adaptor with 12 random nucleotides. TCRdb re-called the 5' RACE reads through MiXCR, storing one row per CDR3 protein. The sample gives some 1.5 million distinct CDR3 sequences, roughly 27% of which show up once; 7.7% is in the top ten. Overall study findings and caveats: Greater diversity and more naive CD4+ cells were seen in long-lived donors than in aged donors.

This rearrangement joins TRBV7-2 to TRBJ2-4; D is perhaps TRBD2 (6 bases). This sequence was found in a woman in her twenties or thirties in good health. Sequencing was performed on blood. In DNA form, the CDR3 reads TGTGCCAGCAGGTTAGCGGTATCCTACAATGAGCAGTACTTC. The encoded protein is CASRLAVSYNEQYF.